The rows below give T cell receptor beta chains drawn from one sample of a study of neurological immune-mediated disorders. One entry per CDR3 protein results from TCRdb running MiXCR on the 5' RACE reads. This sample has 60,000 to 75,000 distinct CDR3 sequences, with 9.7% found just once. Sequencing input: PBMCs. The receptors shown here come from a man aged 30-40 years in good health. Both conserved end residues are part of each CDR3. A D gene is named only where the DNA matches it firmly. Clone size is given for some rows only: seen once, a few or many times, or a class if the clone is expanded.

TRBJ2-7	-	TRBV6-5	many	TGTGCCAGCAGTTACGAGACCGGGGTCTCTTACGAGCAGTACTTC	CASSYETGVSYEQYF
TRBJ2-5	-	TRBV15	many	TGTGCCACCGCGTCTACAGCGCAAGAGACCCAGTACTTC	CATASTAQETQYF
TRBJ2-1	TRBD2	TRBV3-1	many	TGTGCCAGCAGCGCTTGGGGACTAGCGGGAGCAAAAGAGCAGTTCTTC	CASSAWGLAGAKEQFF
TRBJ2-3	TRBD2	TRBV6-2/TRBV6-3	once	TGTGCCAGCAGGACAGACCCGGGACACCTGACGACTAGCGGGGACCCCACTAGCACAGATACGCAGTATTTT	CASRTDPGHLTTSGDPTSTDTQYF
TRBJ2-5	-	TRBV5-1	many	TGCGCCAGCAGCTTGCTTACGGGAGAAGGGGAGACCCAGTACTTC	CASSLLTGEGETQYF
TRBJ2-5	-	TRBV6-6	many	TGTGCCAGCAGTCGGTGGACAGACCAAGAGACCCAGTACTTC	CASSRWTDQETQYF
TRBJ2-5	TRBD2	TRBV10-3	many	TGTGCCATCAGTGAGCAGGGTGGACTAGCGGGAGTGGAAGAGACCCAGTACTTC	CAISEQGGLAGVEETQYF
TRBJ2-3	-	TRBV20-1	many	TGCAGTGCTATTTTGGCCGGGGGAAGCACAGATACGCAGTATTTT	CSAILAGGSTDTQYF
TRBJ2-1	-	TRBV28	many	TGTGCCAGCAGTTTGAGCGGTCCCTCCTCGGCCGTCAATGAGCAGTTCTTC	CASSLSGPSSAVNEQFF
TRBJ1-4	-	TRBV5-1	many	TGCGCCAGCAGCTTTAGTACCGCAACTAATGAAAAACTGTTTTTT	CASSFSTATNEKLFF
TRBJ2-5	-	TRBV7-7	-	TGTGCCAGCATCTTAGCAATATGGGGCGTAGAGACCCAGTACTTC	CASILAIWGVETQYF
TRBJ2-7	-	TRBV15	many	TGTGCCACCAGTTCCACAGGGATCCCCTACGAGCAGTACTTC	CATSSTGIPYEQYF
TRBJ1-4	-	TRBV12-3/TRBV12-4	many	TGTGCCAGCAGGGATAATAGACAGGATGAAAAACTGTTTTTT	CASRDNRQDEKLFF
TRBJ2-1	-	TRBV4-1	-	TGCGCCAGCAGCCCCCGGGGGCCCGAAAACTACAATGAGCAGTTCTTC	CASSPRGPENYNEQFF
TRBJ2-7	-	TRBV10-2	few	TGCGCCAGCAGTGAGCCTCCTTACGGGACATTAAGCTCCTACGAGCAGTACTTC	CASSEPPYGTLSSYEQYF
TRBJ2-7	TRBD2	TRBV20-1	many	TGCAGTGCTAGAGTCCCCGGGACTAGCGGAACCTACGAGCAGTACTTC	CSARVPGTSGTYEQYF
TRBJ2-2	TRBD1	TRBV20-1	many	TGCAGTGCTCGACAGGGCGGTTACACCGGGGAGCTGTTTTTT	CSARQGGYTGELFF
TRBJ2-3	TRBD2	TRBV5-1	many	TGCGCCAGCAGCATTACGACTAGCGGGGGGCCAGATACGCAGTATTTT	CASSITTSGGPDTQYF
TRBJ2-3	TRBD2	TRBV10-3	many	TGTGCCATCAGTGAGTCAGCGGGAGGAGGGAGGACAGATACGCAGTATTTT	CAISESAGGGRTDTQYF
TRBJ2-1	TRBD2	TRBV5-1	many	TGCGCCAGCAGCTTGGCTAGCGGGCACAATGAGCAGTTCTTC	CASSLASGHNEQFF
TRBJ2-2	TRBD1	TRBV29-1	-	TGCAGCGTTGTAGGGGACAGGGCAACATCCGCGAACACCCGGGACCTGTTTTTT	CSVVGDRATSANTRDLFF
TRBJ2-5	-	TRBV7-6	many	TGTGCCAGCAGCTTACTTGGGGGGCAGCAAGAGACCCAGTACTTC	CASSLLGGQQETQYF
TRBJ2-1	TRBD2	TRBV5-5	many	TGTGCCAGCAGCCGATCGGGGGGAGGGCCACAGAGCTCCTACAATGAGCAGTTCTTC	CASSRSGGGPQSSYNEQFF
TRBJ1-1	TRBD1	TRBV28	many	TGTGCCAGCAGTTCATATGACAGGGGGCAAGCTTTCTTT	CASSSYDRGQAFF
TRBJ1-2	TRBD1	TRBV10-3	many	TGTGCCATCAGTGAGAGGGACAGGGAGGCATTTGGGTATGGCTACACCTTC	CAISERDREAFGYGYTF
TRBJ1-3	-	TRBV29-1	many	TGCAGCGGAACAGGGTGGGGAAACACCATATATTTT	CSGTGWGNTIYF
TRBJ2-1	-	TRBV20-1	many	TGCAGTGCTAGGGAGACGGGACTTGGGCCCGGTAACAATGAGCAGTTCTTC	CSARETGLGPGNNEQFF
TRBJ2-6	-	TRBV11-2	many	TGTGCCAGCAGCCACTCTGGGGCCAACGTCCTGACTTTC	CASSHSGANVLTF
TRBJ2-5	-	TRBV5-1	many	TGCGCCAGCAGCTTAACGCCGGGACCTCAAGAGACCCAGTACTTC	CASSLTPGPQETQYF
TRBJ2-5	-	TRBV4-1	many	TGCGCCAGCAGCCAAACTCAGACAGCGAGGGGAATGGAGACCCAGTACTTC	CASSQTQTARGMETQYF
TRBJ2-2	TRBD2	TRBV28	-	TGTGCCAGCAGTTTAGGTTCTAGCGGGAGTTTCGGGGATCTGTTTTTT	CASSLGSSGSFGDLFF
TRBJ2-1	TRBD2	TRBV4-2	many	TGTGCCAGCAGCCAGGAACTACTAGCGGTCGAGCAGTTCTTC	CASSQELLAVEQFF
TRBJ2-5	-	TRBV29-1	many	TGCAGCGTTGATGGGGGGCTCCTCGAGACCCAGTACTTC	CSVDGGLLETQYF
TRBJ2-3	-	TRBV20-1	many	TGCAGTGCCGAATACACGGGAGTTGCCGGTAGCACAGATACGCAGTATTTT	CSAEYTGVAGSTDTQYF
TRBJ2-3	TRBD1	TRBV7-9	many	TGTGCCAGCAGCTTTTTGCGTGGACAGGGGGGGCGGGATACGCAGTATTTT	CASSFLRGQGGRDTQYF
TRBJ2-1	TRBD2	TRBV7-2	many	TGTGCCAGCAGCTACAGGACTAGCGGGAGCGGGGAGCAGTTCTTC	CASSYRTSGSGEQFF
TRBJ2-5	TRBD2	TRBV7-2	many	TGTGCCAGCAGCTTCCGGACTAGCGGCGAGACCCAGTACTTC	CASSFRTSGETQYF
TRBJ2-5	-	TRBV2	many	TGTGCCAGCAGTGAGGCGTGGGACACCTTCCAAGAGACCCAGTACTTC	CASSEAWDTFQETQYF
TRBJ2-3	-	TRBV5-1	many	TGCGCCAGCAGTAGTCCCGACATAGATACGCAGTATTTT	CASSSPDIDTQYF
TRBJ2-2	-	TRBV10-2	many	TGCGCCAGCACGGATGGAACCGGGGAGCTGTTTTTT	CASTDGTGELFF
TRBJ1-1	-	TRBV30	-	TGTGCCTATACACAGGGGAACACTGAAGCTTTCTTT	CAYTQGNTEAFF